These 30 T cell receptor beta chains were sequenced from one sample in a study of blood T cells in healthy people across ages. The use of a sample-barcoded 5' primer and a J-beta primer mix characterized a second PCR of 7 to 11 cycles. One entry per CDR3 protein results from TCRdb running MiXCR on the 5' RACE reads. This table holds more than 1,000,000 distinct CDR3 sequences, roughly a quarter found once. These data were also reused for a study on T cells of mothers and their children.

Sequencing used blood. The receptors originated from a girl aged 2-10 years in good health.

The chain is built from TRBV2 and TRBJ1-2, with D possibly being TRBD1 (5 bases). Trimming shortened V by 11 bases and J by 4 bases, and 17 bases separated the two germline ends. CDR1 SNHLY and CDR2 FYNNEI come from the germline V gene. The CDR3 runs to 13 residues. The CDR3 DNA reads TGTGCCGGTACGGGGCAGGGTTCCTATGGCTACACCTTC. Amino acid sequence: CAGTGQGSYGYTF.

This clonotype was picked up a small number of times. One end of the junction fails to match germline, which may point to a read error. This sequence joins TRBV18 and TRBJ2-3; 11 positions match TRBD2. CDR1 is KGHSH and CDR2 is LQKENI in the germline V gene. The CDR3 extends over 16 amino acids. The CDR3 nucleotides read TGTGCCAGCTCACAACTAGCGGGGGAGTTCGGAGATACGCAGTACTTT. It translates to CASSQLAGEFGDTQYF. Combining the CDR3 with reference TRBV18 and TRBJ2-3 gives the whole variable domain NAGVMQNPRHLVRRRGQEARLRCSPMKGHSHVYWYRQLPEEGLKFMVYLQKENIIDESGMPKERFSAEFPKEGPSILRIQQVVRGDSAAYFCASSQLAGEFGDTQYFGPGTRLTVL.

J is TRBJ1-3 and V is TRBV6-6, with D hard to call. Trimming took off 6 bases at V and 4 bases at J, with 7 bases between the two ends. This CDR3 has 12 amino acids. Germline loops: CDR1 MNHNY, CDR2 SVGAGI (reference sequence). CDR3 nucleotide sequence: TGTGCCAGCAGACCCCACGGAAACACCATATATTTT. Protein: CASRPHGNTIYF.

The gene calls are TRBV2 and TRBJ2-1; 8 nucleotides agree with TRBD2. With the DNA end fitting TRBJ2-7 better, the J assignment may be wrong. The CDR3 has 14 residues. Per germline, CDR1 SNHLY and CDR2 FYNNEI. This CDR3 is CASRQREIPYEQYF. The DNA for the CDR3 is TGTGCCAGCAGGCAGCGGGAGATTCCCTACGAGCAGTACTTC.

This chain connects TRBV20-1 to TRBJ1-3; a possible D gene is TRBD1 (5 bases). V lost 2 bases and J 2 bases, leaving 10 bases between the germline ends. This CDR3 is built from 14 residues. Germline values: CDR1 DFQATT, CDR2 SNEGSKA (reference sequence). CDR3 coding DNA: TGCAGTGCTAGACAGGGAAGTACTGGAAACACCATATATTTT. Translated, it gives CSARQGSTGNTIYF.

This clonotype occurred a few times. V is TRBV12-3 or TRBV12-4 and J is TRBJ2-1, with TRBD1 as a possible D gene (5 bases). The CDR3 has 14 residues. V was trimmed by 5 bases and J by 3 bases, leaving 11 bases between them. The CDR3 spells CASSLSQGYNEQFF. The DNA for the CDR3 is TGTGCCAGCAGTCTGTCCCAGGGCTACAATGAGCAGTTCTTC.

The chain employs TRBV20-1 and TRBJ2-1; D is uncertain. Between the trimmed V and J ends, which lost 5 bases and 9 bases, there was a span of 11 bases. The CDR3 extends over 11 amino acids. In germline, CDR1 is DFQATT, CDR2 SNEGSKA (reference sequence). The CDR3 sequence is CSASSGIEQFF. CDR3 bases: TGCAGTGCTTCTAGTGGAATTGAGCAGTTCTTC.

This clonotype was detected once. This chain links TRBV19 with TRBJ2-6; the D is unclear. The germline V gene encodes CDR1 LNHDA and CDR2 SQIVND (reference sequence). This CDR3 has 15 amino acids. The V end was cut by 8 bases, the J end by 0 bases, with 11 bases between. The CDR3 loop reads CASWNGNSGANVLTF. DNA of the CDR3: TGTGCCAGTTGGAACGGTAACTCTGGGGCCAACGTCCTGACTTTC.

This clonotype appeared a few times. The genes are TRBV20-1 and TRBJ1-5, with D maybe TRBD1 (5 bases). Per germline, CDR1 DFQATT and CDR2 SNEGSKA (reference sequence). V shed 1 base and J shed 0 bases, with 13 bases lying between them. CDR3 length: 16 residues. The chain's CDR3 is CSARGGTTYSNQPQHF. CDR3 nucleotide sequence: TGCAGTGCTAGAGGAGGGACCACATATAGCAATCAGCCCCAGCATTTT.

This clonotype was found many times. The rearrangement joins TRBV24-1 to TRBJ2-2, with D tentatively TRBD2 (6 bases). The V gene lost 5 bases and the J gene lost 1 base, with 16 bases spanning the gap. CDR3 length: 17 amino acids. Per germline, CDR1 KGHDR and CDR2 SFDVKD. CDR3 sequence: CATSGAGTIENTGELFF. The CDR3 nucleotides read TGTGCCACCAGTGGGGCGGGAACAATTGAGAACACCGGGGAGCTGTTTTTT.

The chain has TRBV29-1 and TRBJ1-1, with a possible D match to TRBD1 (6 bases). Trimming stripped 1 base from V and 6 bases from J, with 9 bases between. This CDR3 contains 12 residues. The V gene's germline CDR1 is SQVTM and CDR2 ANQGSEA. CDR3 nucleotide sequence: TGCAGCGTTGAAGGGGGGGGCGCTGAAGCTTTCTTT. This gives the protein CSVEGGGAEAFF.

About this clonotype itself: At one end, the junction sequence differs from germline, possibly due to a read error. The CDR3, as DNA: TGTCTAGTTACCGCCTACAATGAGCAGTTCTTC. Its translation: CLVTAYNEQFF. The chain has TRBV20-1 and TRBJ2-7, with D unclear. The DNA end lines up better with TRBJ2-1; the J call may be wrong. The CDR3 extends over 11 amino acids. CDR1 is DFQATT and CDR2 is SNEGSKA in the germline V gene (reference sequence).

This clonotype was counted many times. The J gene is TRBJ2-3, the V gene TRBV6-1; 7 bases fit TRBD1. Trimming took 6 bases from V and 3 from J; bases not matched to a gene: 6. This CDR3 is 14 amino acids long. Germline lookup yields CDR1 MNHNS and CDR2 SASEGT. CDR3 region: CASRTGIVTDTQYF. The DNA for the CDR3 is TGTGCCAGCAGGACAGGGATTGTAACAGATACGCAGTATTTT.

The chain combines TRBV4-1 with TRBJ1-1; the D gene is possibly TRBD1 (6 bases). The V gene's germline CDR1 is MGHRA and CDR2 YSYEKL. Deletions cut 1 base from V and 3 bases from J, with 12 bases between. This CDR3 has 15 amino acids. The CDR3 bases are TGCGCCAGCAGCCAAGTAGGGGGAGGAGACACTGAAGCTTTCTTT. Translation gives CASSQVGGGDTEAFF.

This clonotype has only a few counts. This chain uses TRBV9 with TRBJ2-5; 7 bases are shared with TRBD2. The DNA end is more similar to TRBJ2-1, so the J call may be wrong. Looked up from germline, CDR1 is SGDLS and CDR2 is YYNGEE. The CDR3 runs to 15 residues. The CDR3: CASSSSGTNYNEQFF. CDR3 sequence (DNA): TGTGCCAGCAGCTCCAGCGGGACCAACTACAATGAGCAGTTCTTC.

This clonotype was seen ten or more times. The chain couples TRBV18 to TRBJ2-6, with D maybe TRBD2 (5 bases). This CDR3 spans 14 amino acids. CDR1 and CDR2 (germline): KGHSH, LQKENI. Deletions cut 8 bases from V and 1 base from J, with 9 bases between. The CDR3 spells CASSPGSGANVLTF. The CDR3 DNA is TGTGCCAGCAGCCCGGGGTCTGGGGCCAACGTCCTGACTTTC.

This sequence joins TRBV2 and TRBJ2-5; tentatively, D is TRBD1 or TRBD2 (5 bases each). Germline CDR1 reads SNHLY; CDR2 reads FYNNEI. Trimming pared 2 bases from V and 5 bases from J, leaving 12 bases between. There are 14 residues in the CDR3. CDR3 sequence: CASSELSGTETQYF. CDR3 bases: TGTGCCAGCAGTGAATTAAGTGGGACGGAGACCCAGTACTTC.

The J gene is TRBJ2-4, the V gene TRBV7-9; 10 positions match TRBD1. CDR1 SEHNR and CDR2 FQNEAQ come from the germline V gene (reference sequence). V dropped 4 bases and J dropped 8; count of bases not matched to a gene: 5. The CDR3 loop spans 14 amino acids. DNA of the CDR3: TGTGCCAGCAGCTCCCCCGGGACAGGGGACATTCAGTACTTC. Its translation: CASSSPGTGDIQYF.

This clonotype was counted between two and nine times. The chain's CDR3 is CASSPPYSSSYNEQFF. The CDR3 DNA reads TGTGCCAGCAGTCCACCATATTCAAGCTCCTACAATGAGCAGTTCTTC. This chain connects TRBV6-1 to TRBJ2-1; D unresolved. CDR1 is MNHNS, CDR2 SASEGT, per germline. V was clipped by 5 bases and J by 0 bases, with 14 bases between them. This CDR3 contains 16 residues.

This clonotype has more than one count but fewer than ten. The chain links TRBV5-1 to TRBJ2-6; D unresolved. Trimming took 2 bases from V and 2 from J, leaving 8 bases between them. CDR3 length: 15 residues. The germline V gene encodes CDR1 SGHRS and CDR2 YFSETQ. CDR3 bases: TGCGCCAGCAGCTTAAGGGTGGCTGGGGCCAACGTCCTGACTTTC. It specifies CASSLRVAGANVLTF.

The sample holds a few counts of this clonotype. The chain combines TRBV20-1 with TRBJ2-5; D is ambiguous. The J call may be wrong; the DNA end is better matched by TRBJ2-7. Germline V gene sequence: CDR1 DFQATT, CDR2 SNEGSKA (reference sequence). The CDR3 is made up of 14 amino acids. CDR3 sequence (DNA): TGCAGTGCTAGAGATCTCTCGGGCCTCTACGAGCAGTACTTC. Its translation: CSARDLSGLYEQYF.

V gene TRBV2 combines with J gene TRBJ1-2; the D is unclear. The V end was cut by 8 bases, the J end by 7 bases, with 17 bases between. CDR3 length: 13 amino acids. Germline lookup yields CDR1 SNHLY and CDR2 FYNNEI. As DNA, the CDR3 is TGTGCCAGCCCGACCCAACCTGAGGGTGGCTACACCTTC. Residues: CASPTQPEGGYTF.

This clonotype was seen a few times. The chain combines TRBV12-3 or TRBV12-4 with TRBJ2-5; perhaps TRBD2 as D (5 bases). The DNA end lines up better with TRBJ2-7; the J call may be wrong. The CDR3 has 13 residues. CDR3 region: CASTLAHPYEQYF. Written as DNA, the CDR3 is TGTGCCAGCACCCTAGCACATCCATACGAGCAGTACTTC.

This clonotype appeared a few times. The chain couples TRBV6-6 to TRBJ1-1, with 7 bases aligning to TRBD1. Trimming at V came to 2 bases and at J to 6 bases, leaving 9 bases not matched to a gene. Germline CDR1 and CDR2: MNHNY and SVGAGI (reference sequence). The CDR3 is 15 amino acids. The CDR3 loop reads CASSYEGARGSEAFF. DNA for the CDR3: TGTGCCAGCAGTTACGAGGGGGCCCGGGGATCTGAAGCTTTCTTT.

A few counts support this clonotype. The rearrangement links TRBV7-2 to TRBJ2-1; D is uncertain. The V gene's germline CDR1 is SGHTA and CDR2 FQGNSA. The CDR3 loop spans 15 amino acids. V gave up 3 bases and J gave up 7 bases, with 16 bases separating them. CDR3 bases: TGTGCCAGCAGCTTCGAGTGGGCCCTGGGGAATGAGCAGTTCTTC. Its protein product is CASSFEWALGNEQFF. Variable domain in full (rest from reference TRBV7-2 and TRBJ2-1): GAGVSQSPSNKVTEKGKDVELRCDPISGHTALYWYRQSLGQGLEFLIYFQGNSAPDKSGLPSDRFSAERTGGSVSTLTIQRTQQEDSAVYLCASSFEWALGNEQFFGPGTRLTVL.

This clonotype was observed a few times. The chain employs TRBV4-1 and TRBJ1-4; D is possibly TRBD1 (5 bases). This CDR3 has 15 residues. The V end was cut by 2 bases, the J end by 8 bases, with 15 bases between. Germline V gives CDR1 MGHRA, CDR2 YSYEKL. CDR3 sequence: CASSQTRVGGEKLFF. The CDR3 nucleotides are TGCGCCAGCAGCCAAACCAGGGTCGGAGGCGAAAAACTGTTTTTT.

This clonotype came up a few times. This sequence joins TRBV21-1 and TRBJ2-4; TRBD2, as called in the table, went unchecked against the DNA. TRBV21-1 is classified as a pseudogene. CDR3 length: 12 residues. CDR3 DNA: TGTGCCAGCAGCAAAGATGAAAGGGCTGGGAACTTC. Translation gives CASSKDERAGNF.

Note on this clonotype: Compared with germline, one end of the junction differs, possibly owing to a read error. This rearrangement joins TRBV5-1 to TRBJ2-7, with D perhaps given as TRBD1 or TRBD2 (5 bases each). Germline CDR1 is SGHRS and CDR2 is YFSETQ. The CDR3 sequence is 16 residues long. This CDR3 is CASSFQPPGTAAEQCF. The CDR3 DNA sequence: TGCGCCAGCAGCTTTCAACCCCCTGGGACCGCAGCCGAGCAGTGCTTC.

The gene calls are TRBV7-2 and TRBJ1-5; D is possibly TRBD1 (6 bases). V was clipped by 5 bases and J by 5 bases, with 16 bases between them. This CDR3 contains 15 residues. Germline V CDR1 and CDR2: SGHTA, FQGNSA. Written as DNA, the CDR3 is TGTGCCAGCAGCCCGCGCGTAGGGGGAGATCAGCCCCAGCATTTT. It yields the protein CASSPRVGGDQPQHF.

CDR3 bases: TGTGCCAGCAGCTCGTTTGGACTAGCGGGGGGAAATGAGCAGTTCTTC. Protein: CASSSFGLAGGNEQFF. V is TRBV3-1 and J is TRBJ2-1; TRBD2 matches at 14 bases. The CDR3 runs to 16 residues. V was clipped by 5 bases and J by 7 bases; unmatched bases: 7. Looked up from germline, CDR1 is LGHDT and CDR2 is YNNKEL (reference sequence).